This T cell receptor (beta chain) appears in the sequencing data of a study of shared clonotypes between healthy human individuals. The protocol was immunoSEQ multiplex PCR, while the TCRdb copy is restricted to in-frame clones and leaves out a portion. The sample records about 520,000 clones, roughly 80% being singletons. The CDR3 spans 11 residues. The V end was cut by 2 bases, the J end by 10 bases, with 7 bases between. In germline, CDR1 is SGHRS, CDR2 YFSETQ. The rearrangement links TRBV5-1 to TRBJ2-1; D remains ambiguous. The receptor's source is a woman aged 40 to 50 in good health. Some clones in this sample may be carry-over from other donors' samples. Sequences were obtained from PBMCs. Written as DNA, the CDR3 is TGCGCCAGCAGCTTTGGCGCCGAGCAGTTCTTC. Its translation: CASSFGAEQFF.